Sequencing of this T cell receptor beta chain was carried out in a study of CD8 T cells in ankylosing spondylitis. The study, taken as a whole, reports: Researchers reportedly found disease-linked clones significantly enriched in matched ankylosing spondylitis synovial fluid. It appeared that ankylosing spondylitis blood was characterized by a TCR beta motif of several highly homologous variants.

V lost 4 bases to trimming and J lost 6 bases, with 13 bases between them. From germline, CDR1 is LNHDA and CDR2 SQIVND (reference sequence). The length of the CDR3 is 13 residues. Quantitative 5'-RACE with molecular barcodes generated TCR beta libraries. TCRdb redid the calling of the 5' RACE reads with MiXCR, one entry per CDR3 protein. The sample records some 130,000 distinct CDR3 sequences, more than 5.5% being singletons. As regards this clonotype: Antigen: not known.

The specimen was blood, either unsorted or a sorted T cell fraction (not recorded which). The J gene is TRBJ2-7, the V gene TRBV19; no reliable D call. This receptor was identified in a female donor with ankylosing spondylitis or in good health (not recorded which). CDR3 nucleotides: TGTGCCAGTAGTAGCTTCCGCGGTGGCGAGCAGTACTTC. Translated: CASSSFRGGEQYF.